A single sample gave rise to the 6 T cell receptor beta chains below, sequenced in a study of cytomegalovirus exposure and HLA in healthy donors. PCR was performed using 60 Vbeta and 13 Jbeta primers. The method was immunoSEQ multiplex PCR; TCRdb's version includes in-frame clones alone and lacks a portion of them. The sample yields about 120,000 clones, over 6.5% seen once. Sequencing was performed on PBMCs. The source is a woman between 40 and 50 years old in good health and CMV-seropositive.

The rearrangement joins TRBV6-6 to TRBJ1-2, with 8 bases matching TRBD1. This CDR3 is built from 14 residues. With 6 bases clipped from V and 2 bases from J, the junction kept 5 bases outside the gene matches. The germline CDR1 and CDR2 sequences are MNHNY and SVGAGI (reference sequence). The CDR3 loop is CASREGQGNYGYTF. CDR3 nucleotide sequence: TGTGCCAGCAGGGAAGGACAGGGAAACTATGGCTACACCTTC.

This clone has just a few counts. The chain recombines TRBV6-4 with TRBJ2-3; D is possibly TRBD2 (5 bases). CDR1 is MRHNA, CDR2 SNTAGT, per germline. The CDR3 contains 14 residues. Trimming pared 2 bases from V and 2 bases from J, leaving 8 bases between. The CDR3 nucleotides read TGTGCCAGCAGTGACGGGGAGACCACAGATACGCAGTATTTT. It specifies CASSDGETTDTQYF.

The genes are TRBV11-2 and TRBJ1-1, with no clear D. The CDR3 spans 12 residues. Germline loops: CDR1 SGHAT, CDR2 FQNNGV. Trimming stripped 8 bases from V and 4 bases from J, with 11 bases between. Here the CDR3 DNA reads TGTGCCAGCGTTAATTCGGGCACTGAAGCTTTCTTT. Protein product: CASVNSGTEAFF.

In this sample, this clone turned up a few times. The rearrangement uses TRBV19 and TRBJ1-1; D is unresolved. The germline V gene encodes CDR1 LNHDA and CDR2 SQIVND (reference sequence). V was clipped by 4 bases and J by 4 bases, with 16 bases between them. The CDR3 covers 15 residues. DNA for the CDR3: TGTGCCAGTAGTACCCGGTCCTCCGGGATCACTGAAGCTTTCTTT. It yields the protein CASSTRSSGITEAFF. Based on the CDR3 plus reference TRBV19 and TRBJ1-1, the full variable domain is DGGITQSPKYLFRKEGQNVTLSCEQNLNHDAMYWYRQDPGQGLRLIYYSQIVNDFQKGDIAEGYSVSREKKESFPLTVTSAQKNPTAFYLCASSTRSSGITEAFFGQGTRLTVV.

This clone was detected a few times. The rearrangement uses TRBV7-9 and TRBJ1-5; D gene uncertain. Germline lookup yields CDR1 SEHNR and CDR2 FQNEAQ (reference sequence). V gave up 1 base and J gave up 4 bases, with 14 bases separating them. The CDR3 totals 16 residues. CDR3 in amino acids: CASSLGGPHINQPQHF. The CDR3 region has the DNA TGTGCCAGCAGCTTAGGAGGTCCCCACATAAATCAGCCCCAGCATTTT.

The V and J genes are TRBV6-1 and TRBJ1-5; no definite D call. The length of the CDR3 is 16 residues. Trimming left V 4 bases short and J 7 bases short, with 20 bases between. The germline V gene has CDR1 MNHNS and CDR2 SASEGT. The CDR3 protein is CASSATWTGEGQPQHF. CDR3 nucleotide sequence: TGTGCCAGCAGTGCGACTTGGACTGGGGAAGGCCAGCCCCAGCATTTT.